This T cell receptor (beta chain) is drawn from a study of T cells in Graves' hyperthyroidism and ophthalmopathy (dated by TCRdb to about 2019). Concerning the study at large: Peripheral blood samples were taken at initial diagnosis, before any treatment was given. To identify distinguishing TCR V-J signatures, a discovery cohort of 90 to 100 patients was used, comprising some 45 with Graves' ophthalmopathy and around 57 with stable Graves' hyperthyroidism. In addition, the study compared T-cell repertoires in thyroid tissue and in blood from six Graves' hyperthyroidism patients. The paper describes TCR Vbeta CDR3 sequencing of fewer than 150 peripheral blood samples, made up of approximately 40 ophthalmopathy patients, over 70 hyperthyroidism patients and 17 progressor patients. The 100 or so discovery patients were randomly divided into training and test sets at a 7:3 ratio. Once sampling was done, hyperthyroidism patients were given methimazole at a starting dose of 30 mg daily, whereas ophthalmopathy patients were given high-dose intravenous methylprednisolone. Prospective prediction of ophthalmopathy was tested in an independent validation cohort consisting of roughly 20 hyperthyroidism patients and approximately 16 patients who later progressed to ophthalmopathy. On the study overall, not on this receptor specifically: Most expanded thyroid clonotypes (frequency above 0.001) were also detected in blood, a finding suggesting that blood repertoires may reflect thyroid immune responses. No statistical method was used to set the sample size in advance, and investigators knew the group allocation. Ophthalmopathy was separated from stable hyperthyroidism by a 13 V-J signature model, with over 85% sensitivity and 81% to 83% specificity obtained in cross-validation and 80%/75% obtained in testing. During validation, the model predicted progression to ophthalmopathy a median of around six months ahead of onset, with around 71% sensitivity and 72% to 85% specificity.

Amplification of TCR beta CDR3 regions was carried out from RNA transcripts. The TCR CDR3 was subjected to a first round of RT-PCR using the HTBI primer set and the Qiagen OneStep RT-PCR kit. Libraries were constructed in a second round of multiplex PCR, after which size selection and purification were performed. Sequencing of the libraries was done on an Illumina HiSeq2000 using paired-end 100 bp reads. The study's processing was this. SOAPnuke was used to process the raw data, with reads discarded if the reads contained adapters or uncalled bases, had a mean Phred below 15, or lacked an exact constant-primer or identifier match. COPE v1.2.5 was used to merge high-quality paired reads, and clonotypes were defined as unique nucleotide sequences. MiTCR v1.1 was used to align clonotypes to the IMGT TRBV, TRBD and TRBJ reference segments. The analysis was restricted to V-J combinations with a frequency above 0.0001, which together covered about 99% of the repertoires. The TCS score was defined as F50 (clonal expansion) divided by E x V (chaos), with BLOSUM62-based TCRdist calculated between CDR3 peptides within each V-J. Welch's t-statistics and random forest reduced approximately 520 V-J features to about 12, which were used in a naive Bayes classifier (R e1071). TCRdb itself trimmed the public reads at Q25 with fastp, ran MiXCR and retained productive beta chains. Every entry covers one CDR3 protein and lists the most common genes and DNA from its rows. TCRdb, rather than the study authors, made the V and J calls. This sample gives hundreds of thousands of distinct CDR3 sequences in total; approximately 15% of them show up just once. Jointly, the top ten make up about 17% of the sample.

From the cysteine up to the phenylalanine, the CDR3 has a length of 16 residues. The sequence is cut down to CDR3 DNA, 48 bases in frame from base 1. V and J are truncated by 1 base and 6 bases respectively, leaving an intervening sequence of 16 bases. Via the germline V gene, CDR1 is MGHRA and CDR2 YSYEKL. In regard to this clonotype: Its recognized antigen is unknown. Nothing much larger sits one base from this clone, and base qualities are not available.

Graves' hyperthyroidism was defined as stable when no progression to ophthalmopathy occurred over 18 months of follow-up. Hyperthyroidism patients were newly diagnosed, with disease duration under 2 months, and aged 18 to 65 years. Any patient with an uncontrolled infection, another autoimmune disease, pregnancy or lactation was excluded. Diagnoses were established on the basis of clinical symptoms, serum thyroxine and TRAb, thyroid ultrasound, and orbital computed tomography. PBMCs were isolated from 7.5 to 10 ml of fresh peripheral blood by Ficoll-Paque density gradient centrifugation. Trizol reagent was used to extract total RNA, and RNA quality was then checked on an Agilent 2100 Bioanalyzer.

The receptor was derived from a young woman with Graves' hyperthyroidism. Rearrangement joined TRBV4-1 to TRBJ2-1; tentative D gene TRBD1, with 5 bases matching. Sequenced: blood. CDR3 loop: CASSQVRGRRGNEQFF. The sequenced DNA is TGCGCCAGCAGCCAAGTTCGCGGACGAAGGGGCAATGAGCAGTTCTTC.